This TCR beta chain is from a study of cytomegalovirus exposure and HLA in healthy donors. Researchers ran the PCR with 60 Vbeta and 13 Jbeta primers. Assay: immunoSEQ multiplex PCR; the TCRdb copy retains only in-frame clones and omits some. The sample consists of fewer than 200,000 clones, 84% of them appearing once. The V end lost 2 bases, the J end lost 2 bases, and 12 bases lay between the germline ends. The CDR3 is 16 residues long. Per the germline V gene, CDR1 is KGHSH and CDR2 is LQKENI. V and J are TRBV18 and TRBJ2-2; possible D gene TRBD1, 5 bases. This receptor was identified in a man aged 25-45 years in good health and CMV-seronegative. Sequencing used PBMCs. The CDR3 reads CASSPSTWGNTGELFF. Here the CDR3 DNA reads TGTGCCAGCTCACCATCGACATGGGGCAACACCGGGGAGCTGTTTTTT.